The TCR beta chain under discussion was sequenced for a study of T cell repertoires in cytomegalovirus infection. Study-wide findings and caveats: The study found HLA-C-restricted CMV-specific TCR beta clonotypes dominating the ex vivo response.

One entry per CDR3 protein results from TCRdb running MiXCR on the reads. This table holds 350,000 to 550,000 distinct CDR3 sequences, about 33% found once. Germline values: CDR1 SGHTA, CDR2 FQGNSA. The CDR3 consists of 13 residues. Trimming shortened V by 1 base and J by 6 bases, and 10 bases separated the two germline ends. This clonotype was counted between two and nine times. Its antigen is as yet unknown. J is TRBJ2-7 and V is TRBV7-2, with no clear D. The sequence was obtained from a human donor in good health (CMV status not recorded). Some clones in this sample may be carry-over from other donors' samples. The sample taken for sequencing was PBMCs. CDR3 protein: CASSLVTWREQYF. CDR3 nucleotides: TGTGCCAGCAGCTTAGTTACGTGGCGCGAGCAGTACTTC.